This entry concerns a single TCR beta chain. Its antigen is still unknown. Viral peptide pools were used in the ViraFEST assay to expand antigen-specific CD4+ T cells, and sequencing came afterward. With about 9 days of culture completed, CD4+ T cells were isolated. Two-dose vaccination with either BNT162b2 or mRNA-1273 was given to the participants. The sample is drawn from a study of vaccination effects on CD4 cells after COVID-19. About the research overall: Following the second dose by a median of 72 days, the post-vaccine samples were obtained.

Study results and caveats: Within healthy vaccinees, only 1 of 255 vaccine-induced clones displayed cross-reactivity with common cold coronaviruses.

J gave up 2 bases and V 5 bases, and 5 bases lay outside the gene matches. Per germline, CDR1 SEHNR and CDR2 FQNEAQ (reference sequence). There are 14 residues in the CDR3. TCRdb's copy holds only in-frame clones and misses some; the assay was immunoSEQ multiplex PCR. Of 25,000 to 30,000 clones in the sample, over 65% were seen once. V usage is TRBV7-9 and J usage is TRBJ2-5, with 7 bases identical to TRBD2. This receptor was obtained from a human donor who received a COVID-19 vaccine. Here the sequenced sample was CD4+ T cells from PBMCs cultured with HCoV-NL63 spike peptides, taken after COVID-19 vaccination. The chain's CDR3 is CASSPLGGQETQYF. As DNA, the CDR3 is TGTGCCAGCAGCCCCCTCGGGGGGCAAGAGACCCAGTACTTC.